The 13 T cell receptor beta chains in this list originate from one sample, sequenced in a study of naive and memory T cell subsets. The beta constant-region primer was an equimolar mix of two oligonucleotides covering TRBC1 and TRBC2. TCRdb reprocessed the UMI-ligation and nested PCR reads via MiXCR and lists one record per CDR3 protein. The data hold 25,000 to 30,000 distinct CDR3 sequences, with roughly 10% observed a single time. Sequenced sample: effector memory CD4+ T cells from blood. The subset here: effector memory, CD45RA- CD27-. These receptors all come from a human donor in good health.

The chain employs TRBV3-1 and TRBJ2-1; D possibly corresponds to TRBD2 (6 bases). This CDR3 spans 15 amino acids. CDR1 is LGHDT, CDR2 YNNKEL, per germline (reference sequence). Trimming cost V 4 bases and J 6 bases, with 16 bases left between them. The CDR3 nucleotides read TGTGCCAGCAGCCTCGCCCTGACTAGTTCCAATGAGCAGTTCTTC. Translated: CASSLALTSSNEQFF.

The sample holds many counts of this clonotype. The CDR3 loop reads CASSFDKDPPEQFF. CDR3 nucleotides: TGCGCCAGCAGCTTTGACAAGGACCCTCCTGAGCAGTTCTTC. The rearrangement joins TRBV5-1 to TRBJ2-1; D not resolved. The CDR3 totals 14 residues. Per germline, CDR1 SGHRS and CDR2 YFSETQ. Between the trimmed V and J ends, which lost 2 bases and 9 bases, there was a span of 15 bases. Drawing the rest from reference TRBV5-1 and TRBJ2-1, the complete variable domain is KAGVTQTPRYLIKTRGQQVTLSCSPISGHRSVSWYQQTPGQGLQFLFEYFSETQRNKGNFPGRFSGRQFSNSRSEMNVSTLELGDSALYLCASSFDKDPPEQFFGPGTRLTVL.

This clonotype was detected only a few times. The chain couples TRBV2 to TRBJ2-5, with 7 bases lining up with TRBD2. Trimming took 6 bases from V and 5 from J; bases not matched to a gene: 12. Germline V gene lookup returns CDR1 SNHLY and CDR2 FYNNEI. The length of the CDR3 is 15 residues. The CDR3 DNA follows: TGTGCCAGCAGCGCCTTTGGGCGGGGAGGGGAGACCCAGTACTTC. This sequence encodes CASSAFGRGGETQYF.

The V gene is TRBV28, the J gene TRBJ2-7; D possibly corresponds to TRBD1 (6 bases). The CDR3 length is 14 residues. Germline lookup yields CDR1 MDHEN and CDR2 SYDVKM. V was shortened by 2 bases and J by 2 bases, with 10 bases between the two germline ends. This CDR3 reads CASSLQGPPYEQYF. The CDR3 nucleotides are TGTGCCAGCAGTTTACAGGGGCCTCCCTACGAGCAGTACTTC. Full variable domain (remainder filled in from reference TRBV28 and TRBJ2-7): DVKVTQSSRYLVKRTGEKVFLECVQDMDHENMFWYRQDPGLGLRLIYFSYDVKMKEKGDIPEGYSVSREKKERFSLILESASTNQTSMYLCASSLQGPPYEQYFGPGTRLTVT.

This clonotype appeared a few times. This chain connects TRBV19 to TRBJ2-1, with 9 bases aligning to TRBD2. V lost 6 bases, J lost 10 bases, and 13 bases stayed unmatched. In germline, CDR1 is LNHDA, CDR2 SQIVND (reference sequence). CDR3 length: 15 residues. The CDR3 nucleotides are TGTGCCAGTAGGGGACTGATTGCGGGGGGGGAGGAGCAGTTCTTC. It specifies CASRGLIAGGEEQFF. Complete variable domain (other parts from reference TRBV19 and TRBJ2-1): DGGITQSPKYLFRKEGQNVTLSCEQNLNHDAMYWYRQDPGQGLRLIYYSQIVNDFQKGDIAEGYSVSREKKESFPLTVTSAQKNPTAFYLCASRGLIAGGEEQFFGPGTRLTVL.

This clonotype was observed at least ten times. The chain combines TRBV7-9 with TRBJ2-7; TRBD1 might be the D (8 bases). Trimming cost V 4 bases and J 6 bases, with 19 bases left between them. This CDR3 has 15 residues. In germline, CDR1 is SEHNR, CDR2 FQNEAQ (reference sequence). CDR3 nucleotides: TGTGCCAGCAGCTCCACAGGGGGGGGTATAATCGAGCAGTACTTC. It specifies CASSSTGGGIIEQYF.

In its sample, this clonotype was seen a few times. CDR3 sequence reads: CATSDTMAGRGTGELFF. The DNA for the CDR3 is TGTGCCACCAGTGATACTATGGCGGGTAGGGGCACCGGGGAGCTGTTTTTT. J is TRBJ2-2 and V is TRBV24-1, with D possibly being TRBD1 or TRBD2 (5 bases each). The CDR3 has 17 amino acids. The ends were cut back, 3 bases at V and 4 bases at J, with 17 bases in the middle. In germline, CDR1 is KGHDR, CDR2 SFDVKD.

The sample holds many counts of this clonotype. V gene TRBV20-1 combines with J gene TRBJ1-5; D is perhaps TRBD1 (6 bases). Trimming took off 3 bases at V and 2 bases at J, with 11 bases between the two ends. CDR1 and CDR2 from the germline V gene are DFQATT and SNEGSKA (reference sequence). The CDR3 loop spans 14 amino acids. The CDR3 DNA follows: TGCAGTGCTAGTAGGGGGGGCGGCAATCAGCCCCAGCATTTT. It translates to CSASRGGGNQPQHF.

This clonotype was detected ten times or more. V usage is TRBV12-3 or TRBV12-4 and J usage is TRBJ1-1; TRBD1 agrees at 7 bases. CDR3 length: 15 amino acids. V was clipped by 5 bases and J by 0 bases; unmatched bases: 6. The DNA of the CDR3 is TGTGCCAGCAGTGACCTAGGGGGCATGAACACTGAAGCTTTCTTT. Translating gives CASSDLGGMNTEAFF.

This clonotype was counted a few times. V and J are TRBV20-1 and TRBJ2-5; D may be TRBD2 (6 bases). CDR1 and CDR2 from the germline V gene are DFQATT and SNEGSKA (reference sequence). The V and J ends lost 5 bases and 0 bases respectively, with 16 bases between them. This CDR3 contains 15 residues. The CDR3 nucleotides are TGCAGTGCTCAACTCCCCTCGGGAGACCAAGAGACCCAGTACTTC. It translates to CSAQLPSGDQETQYF.

This clonotype was observed at least ten times. This chain uses TRBV12-5 with TRBJ2-6, with unresolved D. From germline, CDR1 is LGHNT and CDR2 FRNRAP. V was clipped by 2 bases and J by 0 bases, with 2 bases between them. There are 14 residues in the CDR3. This CDR3 is CASGLSSGANVLTF. The CDR3, as DNA: TGTGCTAGTGGTTTGAGCTCTGGGGCCAACGTCCTGACTTTC.

This clonotype was counted many times. The chain recombines TRBV11-2 with TRBJ1-2; no definite D call. The CDR3 is 15 amino acids. The V and J ends lost 5 bases and 4 bases respectively, with 17 bases between them. Germline values: CDR1 SGHAT, CDR2 FQNNGV. The CDR3 DNA reads as TGTGCCAGCAGCCCCCAGGCCGAGAGGCTCTATGGCTACACCTTC. It yields the protein CASSPQAERLYGYTF.

The chain combines TRBV18 with TRBJ2-3; 8 nucleotides match TRBD1. The CDR3 runs to 15 residues. The V segment lost 2 bases and the J segment 2 bases; nucleotides outside the gene matches: 3. Germline V gene data show CDR1 as KGHSH and CDR2 as LQKENI. CDR3 sequence (DNA): TGTGCCAGCTCACCAAGGACAGGGCCCACAGATACGCAGTATTTT. Its translation is CASSPRTGPTDTQYF.